The text below deals with one TCR beta chain. Its antigen is currently unknown. The sample is drawn from a study of cytomegalovirus exposure and HLA in healthy donors. Findings and limits, study-wide: Immune exposure information comprised only CMV serostatus. A further, later analysis showed that HLA-associated TCR beta chains (compared with equally common others) were more clonally expanded. A prior analysis recorded that most TCR beta V segments were productive about 90% or about 30% of the time.

The PCR ran on 60 Vbeta and 13 Jbeta primers. Source study methods: Unique TCR beta chains numbered around 75 million in a later analysis, with roughly 9.9 million shared. TCRdb keeps only in-frame clones here, not all; method: immunoSEQ multiplex PCR. That table is the source of V, J and clone size, and D and trimming were worked out from the DNA. The sample holds about 180,000 clones; around four fifths are singletons and the top ten take under 5%. Germline V gives CDR1 SGDLS, CDR2 YYNGEE. V dropped 4 bases and J dropped 7; count of bases not matched to a gene: 12. This CDR3 spans 17 amino acids. The material sequenced was PBMCs. This chain links TRBV9 with TRBJ2-1; 12 bases fit TRBD2. The TCR originated in a girl between 10 and 17 years old in good health and CMV-seropositive. CDR3 nucleotide sequence: TGTGCCAGCAGCTCTCAACCCCTAGCGGGGGGGTCGAATGAGCAGTTCTTC. Amino acids: CASSSQPLAGGSNEQFF.